This section outlines one TCR beta chain sequence together with its context. Its specificity is unknown. The data were taken from a study of T cells in Graves' hyperthyroidism and ophthalmopathy. Overall study context: Before any treatment, at initial diagnosis, peripheral blood was collected. Overall study findings and caveats: A model built on 13 V-J features separated ophthalmopathy from stable hyperthyroidism. Researchers found most expanded thyroid clonotypes above 0.001 in blood as well.

Amplification of TCR beta CDR3 regions used RNA as the template. Primed by the HTBI set, a first-round RT-PCR was run on the TCR CDR3. Each CDR3 protein gets one entry after TCRdb re-called the multiplex PCR reads with MiXCR. The sample records under 550,000 distinct CDR3 sequences, nearly 20% being singletons. CDR3 size: 15 residues. Germline CDR1 SEHNR, CDR2 FQNEAQ (reference sequence). V lost 5 bases, J lost 5 bases, and 19 bases lay in between. The source material was blood. The receptor was derived from a man aged 40-49 years with Graves' ophthalmopathy. The rearrangement joins TRBV7-9 to TRBJ2-7, with D possibly matching TRBD1 (6 bases). The CDR3 loop is CASSAKQGLWDEQYF. CDR3 sequence (DNA): TGTGCCAGCAGCGCAAAACAGGGATTATGGGACGAGCAGTACTTC.